This T cell receptor (beta chain) was documented in a study of shared clonotypes between healthy human individuals. This clone was seen just once. Its specificity is unknown. Broader study findings: Richness estimates generally favored naive over memory subsets.

Clones were sequenced by immunoSEQ multiplex PCR, and TCRdb holds only the in-frame ones, with some missing. Of approximately 2.3 million clones in the sample, over 90% were seen once. The germline gives CDR1 MDHEN, CDR2 SYDVKM. The V gene lost 3 bases and the J gene lost 6 bases, with 9 bases spanning the gap. The CDR3 is made up of 13 amino acids. Sequenced: naive CD4+ T cells from PBMCs. Subset reported: CD45RA+ positively selected. This receptor was identified in a man between 18 and 35 years old in good health. Some clones in this sample may be carry-over from other donors' samples. The V gene is TRBV28, the J gene TRBJ1-5, with D hard to call. The CDR3 sequence is CASSFGGPQPQHF. For the CDR3, the DNA is TGTGCCAGCAGTTTCGGAGGGCCTCAGCCCCAGCATTTT. The whole variable domain, remainder taken from reference TRBV28 and TRBJ1-5, is DVKVTQSSRYLVKRTGEKVFLECVQDMDHENMFWYRQDPGLGLRLIYFSYDVKMKEKGDIPEGYSVSREKKERFSLILESASTNQTSMYLCASSFGGPQPQHFGDGTRLSIL.